This T cell receptor beta chain was documented in a study of blood T cell repertoires in COVID-19. Germline CDR1 SGHNT, CDR2 YYREEE (reference sequence). V was trimmed by 10 bases and J by 4 bases, leaving 12 bases between them. This CDR3 contains 12 residues. The protocol was immunoSEQ multiplex PCR, while the TCRdb copy is restricted to in-frame clones and leaves out a portion. Among about 180,000 clones listed, around 85% were seen once. The chain carries TRBV5-4 and TRBJ1-5; D perhaps matches TRBD1 (5 bases). The sequence was obtained from a man older than 75 with COVID-19, enrolled during active disease. The sample was peripheral blood. CDR3 nucleotide sequence: TGTGCCGCGGGGCCGGAAAATCAGCCCCAGCATTTT. It yields the protein CAAGPENQPQHF.